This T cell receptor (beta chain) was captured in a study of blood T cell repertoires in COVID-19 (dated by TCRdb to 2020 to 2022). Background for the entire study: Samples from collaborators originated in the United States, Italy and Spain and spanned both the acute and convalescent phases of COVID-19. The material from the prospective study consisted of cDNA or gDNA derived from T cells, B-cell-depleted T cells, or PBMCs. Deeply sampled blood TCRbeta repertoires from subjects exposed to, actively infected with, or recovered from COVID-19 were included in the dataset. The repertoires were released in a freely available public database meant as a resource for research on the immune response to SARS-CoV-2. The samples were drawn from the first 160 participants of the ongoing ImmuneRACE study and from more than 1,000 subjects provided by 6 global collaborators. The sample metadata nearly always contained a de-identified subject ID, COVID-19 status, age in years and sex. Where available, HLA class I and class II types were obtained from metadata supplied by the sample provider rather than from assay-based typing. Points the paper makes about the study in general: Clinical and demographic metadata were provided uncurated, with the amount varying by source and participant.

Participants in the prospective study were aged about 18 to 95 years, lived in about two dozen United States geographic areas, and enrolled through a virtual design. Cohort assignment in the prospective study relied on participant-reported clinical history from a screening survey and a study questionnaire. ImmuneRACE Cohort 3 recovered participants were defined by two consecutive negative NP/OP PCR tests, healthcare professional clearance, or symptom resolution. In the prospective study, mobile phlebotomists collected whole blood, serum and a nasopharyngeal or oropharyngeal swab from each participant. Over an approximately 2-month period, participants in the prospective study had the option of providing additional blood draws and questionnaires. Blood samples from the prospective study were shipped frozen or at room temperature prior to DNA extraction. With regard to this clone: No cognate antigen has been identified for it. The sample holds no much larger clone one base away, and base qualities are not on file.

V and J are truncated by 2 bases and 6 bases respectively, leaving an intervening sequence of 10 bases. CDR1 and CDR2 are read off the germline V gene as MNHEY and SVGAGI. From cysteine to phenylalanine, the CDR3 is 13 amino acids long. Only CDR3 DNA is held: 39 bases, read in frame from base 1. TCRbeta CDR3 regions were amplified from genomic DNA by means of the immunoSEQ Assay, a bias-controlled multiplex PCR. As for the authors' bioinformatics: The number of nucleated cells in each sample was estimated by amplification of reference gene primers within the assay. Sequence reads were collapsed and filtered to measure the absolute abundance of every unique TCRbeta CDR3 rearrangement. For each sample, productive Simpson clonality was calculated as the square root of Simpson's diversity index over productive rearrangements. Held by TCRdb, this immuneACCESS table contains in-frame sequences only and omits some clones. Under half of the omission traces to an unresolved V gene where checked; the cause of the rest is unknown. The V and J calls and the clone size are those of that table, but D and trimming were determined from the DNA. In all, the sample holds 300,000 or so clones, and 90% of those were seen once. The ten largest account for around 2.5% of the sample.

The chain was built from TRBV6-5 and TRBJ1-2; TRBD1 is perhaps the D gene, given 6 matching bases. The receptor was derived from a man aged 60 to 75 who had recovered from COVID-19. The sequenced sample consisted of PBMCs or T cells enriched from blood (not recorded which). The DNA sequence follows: TGTGCCAGCAGTTACGTCAGGGGAAATGGCTACACCTTC. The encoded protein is CASSYVRGNGYTF.